Presented here are 19 T cell receptor beta chains from one specimen sequenced in a study of T cell responses to AZD1222 COVID-19 vaccine. Using immunoSEQ multiplex PCR, the repertoire was profiled, and TCRdb retains in-frame clones only, with some absent. The sample includes about 110,000 clones, about 86% seen only once; the top ten take 3% to 4%. The input for sequencing was peripheral blood, taken on day 0 of AZD1222 vaccination. These receptors all come from an adult in good health.

This clone was counted between two and nine times. The rearrangement links TRBV18 to TRBJ1-5; TRBD1 matches 7 bases. Germline V gene sequence: CDR1 KGHSH, CDR2 LQKENI. CDR3 length equals 15 residues. V shed 3 bases, J shed 3 bases, and the junction held 5 bases outside the gene matches. CDR3 in amino acids: CASSPAGGINQPQHF. The CDR3 region has the DNA TGTGCCAGCTCACCGGCAGGGGGAATCAATCAGCCCCAGCATTTT.

The chain carries TRBV2 and TRBJ1-1; D is ambiguous. The germline CDR1 and CDR2 sequences are SNHLY and FYNNEI. Trimming took off 5 bases at V and 0 bases at J, with 7 bases between the two ends. The CDR3 covers 13 residues. CDR3 in DNA: TGTGCCAGCAGTATAAACTTGAACACTGAAGCTTTCTTT. The encoded protein is CASSINLNTEAFF.

V usage is TRBV9 and J usage is TRBJ1-4; no reliable D call. The V gene's germline CDR1 is SGDLS and CDR2 YYNGEE. This CDR3 is 14 amino acids long. V was shortened by 0 bases and J by 8 bases, with 11 bases between the two germline ends. The CDR3, as DNA: TGTGCCAGCAGCGTAGGCGGGGTCGACGAAAAACTGTTTTTT. Its translation is CASSVGGVDEKLFF.

The chain joins TRBV3-1 (or the pseudogene TRBV3-2) to TRBJ1-1, with a possible D match to TRBD1 (6 bases). CDR3 size: 14 residues. Germline V lookup: CDR1 LGHDT, CDR2 YNNKEL (reference sequence). V dropped 2 bases and J dropped 1 base, with 8 bases sitting between them. The CDR3 sequence: CASSQLGQNTEAFF. The CDR3 DNA reads TGTGCCAGCAGCCAACTGGGACAGAACACTGAAGCTTTCTTT.

The chain combines TRBV10-1 with TRBJ1-5; D not certain. The CDR3 length is 14 residues. Per germline, CDR1 WNHNN and CDR2 SYGVQD (reference sequence). Trimming pared 8 bases from V and 3 bases from J, leaving 14 bases between. CDR3 in DNA: TGCGCCAGCTTGGGTGTCACAGACAATCAGCCCCAGCATTTT. Its translation: CASLGVTDNQPQHF.

The chain recombines TRBV4-1 with TRBJ2-3; 7 bases are a match to TRBD2. The CDR3 spans 13 residues. Germline CDR1 reads MGHRA; CDR2 reads YSYEKL. After removal of 1 base from V and 9 bases from J, the junction contained 4 bases not matched to a gene. CDR3 DNA: TGCGCCAGCAGCCAAGTGGGGGGAGGGACGCAGTATTTT. Translation: CASSQVGGGTQYF.

The V gene is TRBV6-5, the J gene TRBJ1-5; D unclear. Per the germline V gene, CDR1 is MNHEY and CDR2 is SVGAGI. The V end lost 10 bases, the J end lost 7 bases, and 17 bases lay between the germline ends. This CDR3 spans 13 amino acids. This CDR3 reads CATRSDTRQPQHF. CDR3 sequence (DNA): TGTGCCACCCGAAGCGATACGAGACAGCCCCAGCATTTT.

V gene TRBV6-5 combines with J gene TRBJ1-4; D gene uncertain. This CDR3 is 12 amino acids long. Germline CDR1 reads MNHEY; CDR2 reads SVGAGI. The V and J ends lost 6 bases and 4 bases respectively, with 6 bases between them. CDR3 amino acids: CASRTGNEKLFF. The DNA for the CDR3 is TGTGCCAGCAGGACGGGTAATGAAAAACTGTTTTTT.

A single count supports this clone. The V and J genes are TRBV30 and TRBJ1-2, with a weak D call TRBD1 (6 bases). V shed 1 base and J shed 6 bases, with 9 bases lying between them. The V gene's germline CDR1 is GTSNPN and CDR2 SVGIG (reference sequence). CDR3 length equals 12 residues. In nucleotides, the CDR3 is TGTGCCTGGAGTGCAGGGGTGCATGGCTACACCTTC. Its protein is CAWSAGVHGYTF.

This clone is a singleton in its sample. The gene calls are TRBV6-4 and TRBJ2-2; the match to TRBD1 covers 8 bases. The junction had 0 bases not matched to a gene; V was cut back by 6 bases and J by 3 bases. The germline gives CDR1 MRHNA, CDR2 SNTAGT. This CDR3 has 13 amino acids. The CDR3 DNA sequence: TGTGCCAGCAGGGACAGGGACACCGGGGAGCTGTTTTTT. Translation: CASRDRDTGELFF.

V is TRBV18 and J is TRBJ1-3; D not resolved. The V gene lost 8 bases and the J gene lost 0 bases, with 14 bases spanning the gap. CDR1 and CDR2 from the germline V gene are KGHSH and LQKENI. The CDR3 runs to 15 residues. The chain's CDR3 is CASQEMTSSGNTIYF. The CDR3 DNA reads TGTGCCAGCCAGGAAATGACTAGCTCTGGAAACACCATATATTTT.

The V and J genes are TRBV6-2 or TRBV6-3 and TRBJ1-5; 9 nucleotides match TRBD1. Germline CDR1 is MNHEY and CDR2 is SVGEGT. V was clipped by 0 bases and J by 5 bases; unmatched bases: 2. The CDR3 totals 15 residues. The CDR3 nucleotides are TGTGCCAGCAGTTACTCGCGACAGGGGGATCAGCCCCAGCATTTT. It yields the protein CASSYSRQGDQPQHF.

In DNA, the CDR3 is TGTGCCAGCCGACCAACCGACAGGGGTGCCAATCAGCCCCAGCATTTT. Translated: CASRPTDRGANQPQHF. The chain couples TRBV27 to TRBJ1-5; 8 nucleotides align to TRBD1. V lost 8 bases to trimming and J lost 3 bases; unmatched junction nucleotides: 12. Germline V CDR1 and CDR2: MNHEY, SMNVEV (reference sequence). The CDR3 extends over 16 amino acids.

This chain uses TRBV7-8 with TRBJ1-4; 11 bases fit TRBD1. The V gene end was trimmed by 4 bases and the J gene end by 2 bases; junction bases not matched to a gene: 6. This CDR3 has 17 amino acids. Germline lookup yields CDR1 SGHVS and CDR2 FQNEAQ. The CDR3 sequence is CASSSGQGALTNEKLFF. The CDR3 DNA sequence: TGTGCCAGCAGCTCAGGACAGGGGGCTCTCACTAATGAAAAACTGTTTTTT.

This chain links TRBV2 with TRBJ1-6; D gene unclear. Trimming removed 4 bases at V and 5 bases at J, with 9 bases between. The CDR3 is 14 amino acids. Germline V gives CDR1 SNHLY, CDR2 FYNNEI. The CDR3 is CASSVGMNNSPLHF. As DNA, the CDR3 is TGTGCCAGCAGTGTTGGGATGAATAATTCACCCCTCCACTTT.

The chain uses TRBV10-3 and TRBJ2-7; perhaps TRBD1 as D (5 bases). Germline V gene data show CDR1 as ENHRY and CDR2 as SYGVKD. The CDR3 totals 14 residues. The ends were cut back, 6 bases at V and 3 bases at J, with 15 bases in the middle. This CDR3 is CAIRTIGAGYEQYF. For the CDR3, the DNA is TGTGCCATCAGGACCATTGGGGCAGGCTACGAGCAGTACTTC.

The CDR3 DNA reads TGTGCCAGCAGTTCCCAGGGGGCCTGGCAGCCCCAGCATTTT. As protein: CASSSQGAWQPQHF. V usage is TRBV27 and J usage is TRBJ1-5; 8 nucleotides agree with TRBD1. The CDR3 has 14 amino acids. The germline gives CDR1 MNHEY, CDR2 SMNVEV (reference sequence). Trimming cost V 4 bases and J 7 bases; bases outside gene matches: 6.

The V call is TRBV19, the J call TRBJ2-1, with a tentative D call TRBD2 (5 bases). This CDR3 has 17 amino acids. The V gene lost 3 bases and the J gene lost 5 bases, with 20 bases spanning the gap. Looked up from germline, CDR1 is LNHDA and CDR2 is SQIVND (reference sequence). The CDR3 DNA is TGTGCCAGTAGTATGGCCAGCGAGGGTTCTCGGCACAATGAGCAGTTCTTC. Its protein product is CASSMASEGSRHNEQFF.

In its sample, this clone was seen a few times. This chain uses TRBV5-1 with TRBJ2-2; 8 bases line up with TRBD2. After removal of 2 bases from V and 6 bases from J, the junction contained 6 bases not matched to a gene. This CDR3 contains 15 residues. CDR1 and CDR2 from the germline V gene are SGHRS and YFSETQ. For the CDR3, the DNA is TGCGCCAGCAGCTTTAGCGGGACAAAAGCCGGGGAGCTGTTTTTT. Translation gives CASSFSGTKAGELFF.